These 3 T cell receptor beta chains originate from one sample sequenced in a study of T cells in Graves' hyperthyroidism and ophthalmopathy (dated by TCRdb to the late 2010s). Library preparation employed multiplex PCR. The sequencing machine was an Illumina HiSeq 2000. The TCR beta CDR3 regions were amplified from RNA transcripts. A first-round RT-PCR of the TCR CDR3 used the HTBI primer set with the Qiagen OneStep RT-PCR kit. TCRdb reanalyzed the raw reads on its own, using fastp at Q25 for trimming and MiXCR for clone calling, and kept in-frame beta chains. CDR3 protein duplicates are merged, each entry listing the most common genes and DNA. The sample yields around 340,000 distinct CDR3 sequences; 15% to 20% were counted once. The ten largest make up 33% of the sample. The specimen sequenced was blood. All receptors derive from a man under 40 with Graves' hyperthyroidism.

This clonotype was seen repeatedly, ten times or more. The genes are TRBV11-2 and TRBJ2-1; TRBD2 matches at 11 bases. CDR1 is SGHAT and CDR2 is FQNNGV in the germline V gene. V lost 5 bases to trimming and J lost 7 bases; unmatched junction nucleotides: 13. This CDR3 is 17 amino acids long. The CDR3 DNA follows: TGTGCCAGCAGCCCTGGGACTAGCGGAGCCATGTTAAATGAGCAGTTCTTC. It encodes CASSPGTSGAMLNEQFF.

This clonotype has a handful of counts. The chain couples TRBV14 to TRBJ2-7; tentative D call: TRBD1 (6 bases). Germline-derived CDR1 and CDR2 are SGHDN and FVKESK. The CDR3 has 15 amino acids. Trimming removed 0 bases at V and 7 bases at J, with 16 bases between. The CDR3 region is CASSQDSKQGGEQYF. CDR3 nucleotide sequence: TGTGCCAGCAGCCAAGATTCGAAGCAAGGGGGAGAGCAGTACTTC.

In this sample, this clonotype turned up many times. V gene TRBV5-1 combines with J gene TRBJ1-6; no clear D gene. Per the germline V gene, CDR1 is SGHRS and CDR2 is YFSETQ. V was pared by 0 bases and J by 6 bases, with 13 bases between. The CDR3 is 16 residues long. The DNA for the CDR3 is TGCGCCAGCAGCTTGGATACGGGAGCGTCTAATTCACCCCTCCACTTT. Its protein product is CASSLDTGASNSPLHF.